The present T cell receptor beta chain was sequenced within a study of molecular identifiers for immune sequencing clone quantification. Study in general: Replicate experiments divided RNA from roughly 20,000 or 100,000 naive CD8 cells into five parts and sequenced four. General study findings and limits: Jurkat TCR RNA spiked in from one cell could reportedly be detected among approximately 1 million naive cells. Clone sizes that are highly expanded could be underestimated when identical TCR molecules share a barcode.

Via MiXCR, TCRdb re-called the PCR reads, giving one row per CDR3 protein. The sample has approximately 500,000 distinct CDR3 sequences, over 20% seen once. Investigators produced naive CD8 libraries from 20,000 to 1,000,000 sorted cells, drawing on 10%, 30% or 50% RNA. This CDR3 is 17 amino acids long. The V gene's germline CDR1 is SGHVS and CDR2 FNYEAQ. V was clipped by 6 bases and J by 3 bases; unmatched bases: 12. To note about this clonotype: The antigen remains undetermined.

Sequencing was carried out using naive CD8+ T cells from blood, with Jurkat cell RNA spiked in. The subset was: FACS-sorted CD8+CD4-CCR7+CD45RA+ naive T cells. This TCR was sampled from a human donor in good health. Some libraries in this study had Jurkat cell RNA spiked in. V usage is TRBV7-6 and J usage is TRBJ2-1; 9 bases are a match to TRBD2. CDR3 nucleotide sequence: TGTGCCAGCAGTTTATCCCCAGCGGGAGGTTTCTACAATGAGCAGTTCTTC. It is translated as CASSLSPAGGFYNEQFF.